The TCR beta chain under discussion was sequenced for a study of T cell responses to AZD1222 COVID-19 vaccine. This clone has only a few counts. Profiled with immunoSEQ multiplex PCR; TCRdb holds only in-frame clones, not every one. The sample lists 130,000 to 150,000 clones, approximately 88% occurring once. This CDR3 is 14 amino acids long. Trimming pared 1 base from V and 0 bases from J, leaving 6 bases between. The V gene's germline CDR1 is SGDLS and CDR2 YYNGEE. The sequence derives from an adult who received the MenACWY meningococcal vaccine as a control. This material consisted of peripheral blood, taken 28 days after the second dose of the MenACWY control vaccine. The J gene is TRBJ2-3, the V gene TRBV9; D not resolved. This CDR3 is CASSVISSTDTQYF. The CDR3 nucleotides read TGTGCCAGCAGCGTAATCTCTAGCACAGATACGCAGTATTTT.